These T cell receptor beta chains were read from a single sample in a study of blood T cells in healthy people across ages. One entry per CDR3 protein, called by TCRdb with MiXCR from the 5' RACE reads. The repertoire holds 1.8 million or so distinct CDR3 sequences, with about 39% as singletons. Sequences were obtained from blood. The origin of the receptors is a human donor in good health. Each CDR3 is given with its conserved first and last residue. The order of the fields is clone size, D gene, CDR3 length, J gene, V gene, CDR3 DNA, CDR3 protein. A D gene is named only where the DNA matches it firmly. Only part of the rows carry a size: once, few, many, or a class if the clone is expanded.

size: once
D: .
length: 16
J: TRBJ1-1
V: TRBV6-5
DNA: TGTGCCAGCAGTTACTTGATGGGCAGTTGGGGCACTGAAGCTTTCTTT
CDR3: CASSYLMGSWGTEAFF

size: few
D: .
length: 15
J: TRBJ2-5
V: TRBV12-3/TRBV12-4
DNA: TGTGCCAGCAGTTTGGCGGGGGCCACACAAGAGACCCAGTACTTC
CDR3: CASSLAGATQETQYF

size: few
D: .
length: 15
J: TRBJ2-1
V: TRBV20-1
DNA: TGCAGTGCTAGAGCCCCGGGACATGTTACGTTCCTGCAGTTCTTC
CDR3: CSARAPGHVTFLQFF

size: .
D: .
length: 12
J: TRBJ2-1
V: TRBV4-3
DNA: TGCGCCAGCAGCCAAGGTATAGGGATCCAGTTCTTC
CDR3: CASSQGIGIQFF

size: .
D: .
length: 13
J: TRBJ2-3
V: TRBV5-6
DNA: TGTGCCAGCAGCTTGGCAATGGACAAGTCGCAGTATTTT
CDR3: CASSLAMDKSQYF

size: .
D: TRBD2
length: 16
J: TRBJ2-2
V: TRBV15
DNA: TGTGCCACCAGCCGTGGCGCGGGGGGTAACACCGGGGAGCTGTTTTTT
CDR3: CATSRGAGGNTGELFF

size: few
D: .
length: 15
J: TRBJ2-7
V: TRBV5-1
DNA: TGCGCCAGCAGCTTGGAACTCCCGGCTACCTACGAGCAGTACTTC
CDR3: CASSLELPATYEQYF

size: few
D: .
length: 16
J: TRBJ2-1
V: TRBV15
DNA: TGTGCCACCAGGCGCCACTGGGGAACCCAATACAATGAGCAGTTCTTC
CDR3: CATRRHWGTQYNEQFF

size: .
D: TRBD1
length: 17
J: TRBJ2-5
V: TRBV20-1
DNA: TGCAGTGCTAGAGGGACTGGGACAGGACAACACCAAGAGACCCAGTACTTC
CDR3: CSARGTGTGQHQETQYF

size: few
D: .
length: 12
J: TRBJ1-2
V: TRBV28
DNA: TGTGCCAGCAGTTTCTCAGGTTGGGGCTACACCTTC
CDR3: CASSFSGWGYTF

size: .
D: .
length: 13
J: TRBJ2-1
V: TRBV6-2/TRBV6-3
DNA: TGTGCCAGCAGCACCCTGCGAGGGAGTGAGCAGTTCTTC
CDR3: CASSTLRGSEQFF

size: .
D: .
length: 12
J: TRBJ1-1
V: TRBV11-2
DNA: TGTGCCAGCACCTGGGGAGGCAATGAAGCTTTCTTT
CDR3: CASTWGGNEAFF

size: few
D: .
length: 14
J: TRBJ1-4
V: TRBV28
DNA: TGTGCCAGCAGTTTTGGGGGGGAAGCCGAAAAACTGTTTTTT
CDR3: CASSFGGEAEKLFF

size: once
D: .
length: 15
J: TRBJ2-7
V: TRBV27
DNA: TGTGCCAGCAGTCGCGACAGGCTGGGACGGGATGAGCAGTACTTC
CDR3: CASSRDRLGRDEQYF

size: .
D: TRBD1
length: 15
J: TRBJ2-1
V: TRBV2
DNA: TGTGCCAGCAGTGAGGAATCGGCAGGGGGCAATGAGCAGTTCTTC
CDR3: CASSEESAGGNEQFF

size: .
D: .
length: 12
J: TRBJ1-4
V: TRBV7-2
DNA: TGTGCCAGCAGCCCTGACGATGGGAAACTGTTTTTT
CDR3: CASSPDDGKLFF

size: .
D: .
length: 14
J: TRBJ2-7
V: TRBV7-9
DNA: TGTGCCAGCAGCCCCCAGCCGACAGAATACGAGCAGTACTTC
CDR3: CASSPQPTEYEQYF

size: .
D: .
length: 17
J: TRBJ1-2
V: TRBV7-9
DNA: TGTGCCAGCAGCTTAGAGTATGTGGCAGGGGATAACTATGGCTACACCTTC
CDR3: CASSLEYVAGDNYGYTF

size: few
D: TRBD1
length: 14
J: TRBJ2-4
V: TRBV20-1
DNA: TGCAGTGCGGCGGGGACAGGGAACATCCATGAGCAGTACTTC
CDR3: CSAAGTGNIHEQYF

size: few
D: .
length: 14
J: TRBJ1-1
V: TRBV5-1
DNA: TGCGCCAGCAGCTGGACGAAGGGTCGGACTGAAGCTTTCTTT
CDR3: CASSWTKGRTEAFF

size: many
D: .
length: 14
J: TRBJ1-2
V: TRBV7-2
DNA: TGTGCCAGCAGCTTAGTTTTGGCGGGCTATGGCTACACCTTC
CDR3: CASSLVLAGYGYTF

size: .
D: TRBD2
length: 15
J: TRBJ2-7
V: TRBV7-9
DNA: TGTGCCAGCAGCCACCAGCGGGGGCCCTCCTACGAGCAGTACTTC
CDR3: CASSHQRGPSYEQYF

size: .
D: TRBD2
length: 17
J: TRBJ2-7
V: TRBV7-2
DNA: TGTGCCAGCAGCTTTCAGACTAGCGGGGGGGCCAACTACGAGCAGTACTTC
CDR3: CASSFQTSGGANYEQYF

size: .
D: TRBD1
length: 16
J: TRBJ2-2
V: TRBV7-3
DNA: TGTGCCAGCAGCCGGGACAGGGTCGATAACACCGGGGAGCTGTTTTTT
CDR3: CASSRDRVDNTGELFF

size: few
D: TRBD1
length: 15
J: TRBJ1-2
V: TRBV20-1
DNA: TGCAGTGCTAGCACCGGACAGGGAGCAAACTATGGCTACACCTTC
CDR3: CSASTGQGANYGYTF

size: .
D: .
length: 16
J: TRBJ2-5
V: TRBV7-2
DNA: TGTGCCAGCAGCTTAGCGGATTTATGGGGCCGCGGAACCCAGTACTTC
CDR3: CASSLADLWGRGTQYF

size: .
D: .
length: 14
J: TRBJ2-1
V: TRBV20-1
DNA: TGCAGTGCTGCGACCGGGACAAGCTACCCACTACGGTTCTTC
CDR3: CSAATGTSYPLRFF

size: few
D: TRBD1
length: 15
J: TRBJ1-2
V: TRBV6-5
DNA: TGTGCCAGCAGTTTTCACAGGGGGTCTAACTATGGCTACACCTTC
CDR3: CASSFHRGSNYGYTF

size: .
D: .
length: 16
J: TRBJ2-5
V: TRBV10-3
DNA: TGTGCCATCAGTGAGTCGAGAGGGATGCCCGCCTACGGGCAGTACTTC
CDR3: CAISESRGMPAYGQYF

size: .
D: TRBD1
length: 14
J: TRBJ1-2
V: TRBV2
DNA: TGTGCCAGCAGTTCGGGACAGCGTAACTATGGCTACACCTTC
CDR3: CASSSGQRNYGYTF

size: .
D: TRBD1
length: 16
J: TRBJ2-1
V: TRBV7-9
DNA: TGTGCCAGCAGCAGAACCGGGACAGTCACCTACAATGAGCAGTTCTTC
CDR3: CASSRTGTVTYNEQFF

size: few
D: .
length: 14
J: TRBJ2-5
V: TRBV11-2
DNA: TGTGCCAGCGGCTTACGGGGGTTACAAGAGACCCAGTACTTC
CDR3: CASGLRGLQETQYF

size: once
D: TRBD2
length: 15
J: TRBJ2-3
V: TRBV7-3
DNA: TGTGCCAGCAGCTTGGTTAGCGGGCCCCCGGATACGCAGTATTTT
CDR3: CASSLVSGPPDTQYF

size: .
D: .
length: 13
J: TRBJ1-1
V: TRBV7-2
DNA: TGTGCCAGCAGCTTAACGAGCTACAGTGAAGCTTTCTTT
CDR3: CASSLTSYSEAFF

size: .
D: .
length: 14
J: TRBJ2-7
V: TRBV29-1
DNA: TGCATCGTTGAAGTGCAGGGGACTTTCGACGAGCAGTACTTC
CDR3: CIVEVQGTFDEQYF

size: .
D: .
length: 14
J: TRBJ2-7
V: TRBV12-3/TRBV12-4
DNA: TGTGCCAGCAGTGGGGACGGGAGCTCCTACGAGCAGTACTTC
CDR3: CASSGDGSSYEQYF

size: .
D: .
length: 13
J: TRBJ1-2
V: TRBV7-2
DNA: TGTGCCAGCAGCTTAGTAGGCGGCCGGGGCTACACCTTC
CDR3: CASSLVGGRGYTF

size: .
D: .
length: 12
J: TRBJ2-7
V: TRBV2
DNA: TGTGCCAGCAAGAGAGACTCCTACGAGCAGTACTTC
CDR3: CASKRDSYEQYF

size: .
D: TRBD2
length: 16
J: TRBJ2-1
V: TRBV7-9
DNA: TGTGCCAGCAGCCCCCGGACTAGCGGGGGGGCGCATGAGCAGTTCTTC
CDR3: CASSPRTSGGAHEQFF

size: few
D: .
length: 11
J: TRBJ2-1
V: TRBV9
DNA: TGTGCCAGCAGTGTGGTAAATGAGCAGTTCTTC
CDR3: CASSVVNEQFF

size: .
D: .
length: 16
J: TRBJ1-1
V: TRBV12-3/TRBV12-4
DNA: TGTGCCAGCAGTGACAGGACTCCATACTTGAACACTGAAGCTTTCTTT
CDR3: CASSDRTPYLNTEAFF

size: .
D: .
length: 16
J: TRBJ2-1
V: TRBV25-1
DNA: TGTGCCAGCAGTGAATTTACGGGGGGCGGCTACAATGAGCAGTTCTTC
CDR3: CASSEFTGGGYNEQFF

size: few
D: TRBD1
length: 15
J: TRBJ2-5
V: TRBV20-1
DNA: TGCAGTGCTAGTGTTACAGGGGGCATAGTAGAGACCCAGTACTTC
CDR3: CSASVTGGIVETQYF

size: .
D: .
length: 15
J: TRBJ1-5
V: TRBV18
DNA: TGTGCCAGCTCATACGGGACACCGGGCAATCAGCCCCAGCATTTT
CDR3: CASSYGTPGNQPQHF

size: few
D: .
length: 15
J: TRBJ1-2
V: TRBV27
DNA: TGTGCCAGCAGTTTAATCCCTCCGGCAAGGAAGGGCTACACCTTC
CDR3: CASSLIPPARKGYTF

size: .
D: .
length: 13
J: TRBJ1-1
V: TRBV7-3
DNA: TGTGCCAGCAGCTTAAACAGAGTCACTGAAGCTTTCTTT
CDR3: CASSLNRVTEAFF

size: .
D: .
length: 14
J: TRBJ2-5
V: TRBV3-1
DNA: TGTGCCAGCAGCCAAGTTGGGTTTGCGGAGACCCAGTACTTC
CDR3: CASSQVGFAETQYF

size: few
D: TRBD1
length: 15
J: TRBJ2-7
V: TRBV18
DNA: TGTGCCAGCTCACCAGGGACAGCCATCTGGAACGAGCAGTACTTC
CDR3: CASSPGTAIWNEQYF

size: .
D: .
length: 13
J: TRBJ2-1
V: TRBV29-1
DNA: TGCAGCGTAGATATAGGGATCAACAATGAGCAGTTCTTC
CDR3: CSVDIGINNEQFF

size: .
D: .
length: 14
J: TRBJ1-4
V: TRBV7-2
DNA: TGTGCCAGCAGCTTGATGGAGCCTAATGAAAAACTGTTTTTT
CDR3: CASSLMEPNEKLFF

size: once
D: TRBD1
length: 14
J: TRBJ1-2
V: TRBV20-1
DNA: TGCAGTGCTAGACAATATTCAGGGGGAAACGGCTACACCTTC
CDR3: CSARQYSGGNGYTF

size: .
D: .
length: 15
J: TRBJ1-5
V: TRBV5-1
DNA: TGCGCCAGCAGCTTGGGTCCCCCTAGCAATCAGCCCCAGCATTTT
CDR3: CASSLGPPSNQPQHF

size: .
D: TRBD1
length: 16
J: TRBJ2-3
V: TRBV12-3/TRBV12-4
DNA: TGTGCCAGCAGGCCACGACAGGGCCCAAGCACAGATACGCAGTATTTT
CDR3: CASRPRQGPSTDTQYF

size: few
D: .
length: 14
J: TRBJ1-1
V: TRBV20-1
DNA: TGCAGTGCTAGAGATACGGGGAGGGGCACTGAAGCTTTCTTT
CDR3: CSARDTGRGTEAFF

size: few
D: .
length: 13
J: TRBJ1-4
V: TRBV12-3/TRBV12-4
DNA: TGTGCCAGCAGAAGGGGCCCCCTTGAAAAACTGTTTTTT
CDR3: CASRRGPLEKLFF

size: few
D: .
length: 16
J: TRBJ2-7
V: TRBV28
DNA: TGTGCCAGCAGTTCCCCAGGGGTGAGAAGCTCCTACGAGCAGTACTTC
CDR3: CASSSPGVRSSYEQYF

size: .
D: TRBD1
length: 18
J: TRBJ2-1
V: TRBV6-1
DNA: TGTGCCAGCAGATCCCCCTTGGCGGGACAGGGGGCGCATGGTGAGCAGTTCTTC
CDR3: CASRSPLAGQGAHGEQFF